Detailed here is one TCR beta chain. As processed by the authors: Counts of nucleated cells, estimated from reference gene primer amplification, were obtained. Generated by immunoSEQ multiplex PCR, the TCRdb table keeps only in-frame clones and is missing some. The DNA gave D and trimming, while V, J and clone size come from that table. Here the sample spans 250,000 to 300,000 clones, about 70% being singletons. The source of the sample is a study of blood T cell repertoires in COVID-19. Study summary: Samples of COVID-19 (acute and convalescent) were obtained from the United States, Italy and Spain. Sources were T cells, B-cell-depleted T cells, or PBMCs; the material itself was cDNA or gDNA.

There are 17 residues in the CDR3. Germline CDR1 SGHAT, CDR2 FQNNGV. Unmatched junction bases numbered 8, after V lost 5 bases and J lost 0 bases. Specimen: peripheral blood. The rearrangement links TRBV11-2 to TRBJ2-3; 10 bases align to TRBD2. The TCR comes from a woman older than 75 with acute or convalescent COVID-19. CDR3 sequence: CASSPLAGAGSTDTQYF. In nucleotides, the CDR3 is TGTGCCAGCAGCCCCCTAGCGGGGGCCGGGAGCACAGATACGCAGTATTTT.